This entry lists 30 T cell receptor beta chains sequenced from one sample in a study of blood T cells in healthy people across ages. Through a sample-barcoded 5' primer and a J-beta primer mix, a second PCR was run for roughly 6 to 12 cycles. One entry per CDR3 protein, called by TCRdb with MiXCR from the 5' RACE reads. Of about 830,000 distinct CDR3 sequences detected, around 62% appear once; the ten largest clones hold about a quarter. The sample comprised blood. The origin of the receptors is a man between 25 and 39 years old in good health.

The chain couples TRBV9 to TRBJ2-1; D is perhaps TRBD1 or TRBD2 (6 bases each). CDR1 and CDR2 (germline): SGDLS, YYNGEE. The CDR3 sequence is 16 residues long. Trimming left V 1 base short and J 6 bases short, with 17 bases between. This CDR3 reads CASSVFGSGAINEQFF. The DNA for the CDR3 is TGTGCCAGCAGCGTATTCGGGTCGGGGGCAATCAATGAGCAGTTCTTC.

The genes are TRBV12-3 or TRBV12-4 and TRBJ1-5, with a possible D match to TRBD1 (5 bases). The CDR3 is 15 residues long. Trimming removed 6 bases from V and 5 bases from J, with 17 bases in between. CDR3 sequence: CASSPIRVVDQPQHF. CDR3 DNA: TGTGCCAGCAGCCCCATCAGGGTAGTAGATCAGCCCCAGCATTTT.

The rearrangement joins TRBV20-1 to TRBJ2-5; tentatively, D is TRBD2 (6 bases). The V end was cut by 0 bases, the J end by 2 bases, with 10 bases between. CDR1 is DFQATT and CDR2 is SNEGSKA in the germline V gene (reference sequence). The CDR3 consists of 14 residues. As DNA, the CDR3 is TGCAGTGCTAGAGATCTTGGACTACAAGAGACCCAGTACTTC. Protein product: CSARDLGLQETQYF.

V gene TRBV4-3 combines with J gene TRBJ1-2, with 8 positions matching TRBD1. Germline V gene lookup returns CDR1 LGHNA and CDR2 YSLEER. The V segment lost 4 bases and the J segment 2 bases; nucleotides outside the gene matches: 6. The CDR3 runs 15 residues. The CDR3 DNA is TGCGCCAGCAGCCCCGCAGGGGGCGAGAACTATGGCTACACCTTC. Its translation: CASSPAGGENYGYTF.

The chain is built from TRBV4-1 and TRBJ1-6; 7 bases fit TRBD1. The trim removed 1 base at V and 13 bases at J, leaving 10 bases unmatched. This CDR3 is 15 amino acids long. Germline V CDR1 and CDR2: MGHRA, YSYEKL. The CDR3 DNA reads TGCGCCAGCAGCCAAGGGACAGGAGAAGAAGGGCCCCTCCACTTT. Translating it yields CASSQGTGEEGPLHF.

The CDR3: CASSEARLAGSETQYF. The CDR3, as DNA: TGTGCCAGCAGTGAAGCTCGGCTAGCGGGCTCAGAGACCCAGTACTTC. The rearrangement links TRBV6-1 to TRBJ2-5; 8 bases match TRBD2. V lost 0 bases to trimming and J lost 4 bases; unmatched junction nucleotides: 7. Germline V gene lookup returns CDR1 MNHNS and CDR2 SASEGT. There are 16 residues in the CDR3.

The chain recombines TRBV11-2 with TRBJ2-5, with D tentatively TRBD1 (5 bases). The length of the CDR3 is 15 residues. CDR1 and CDR2 (germline): SGHAT, FQNNGV. Between the trimmed V and J ends, which lost 2 bases and 11 bases, there was a span of 21 bases. CDR3 sequence: CASSLSFTGGNEQYF. CDR3 nucleotide sequence: TGTGCCAGCAGCTTATCATTCACAGGTGGGAATGAGCAGTACTTC.

This chain's CDR3 is CASTVDREEQYF. DNA of the CDR3: TGTGCCAGCACCGTGGACCGGGAGGAGCAGTACTTC. The V and J genes are TRBV5-4 and TRBJ2-7; TRBD2 is a possible D gene (6 bases). Deletions cut 6 bases from V and 7 bases from J, with 14 bases between. Per germline, CDR1 SGHNT and CDR2 YYREEE (reference sequence). This CDR3 is 12 amino acids long.

This chain links TRBV29-1 with TRBJ2-5, with 7 bases identical to TRBD2. Unmatched junction bases numbered 4, after V lost 7 bases and J lost 2 bases. CDR3 length: 12 residues. In germline, CDR1 is SQVTM, CDR2 ANQGSEA. CDR3 coding DNA: TGCAGCGGCGGGGGACGGCAAGAGACCCAGTACTTC. This translates into CSGGGRQETQYF.

This clonotype was detected a few times. This chain links TRBV7-9 with TRBJ2-4; no firm D call. CDR1 is SEHNR, CDR2 FQNEAQ, per germline (reference sequence). The CDR3 is made up of 16 amino acids. The V end was cut by 1 base, the J end by 11 bases, with 21 bases between. The CDR3 nucleotides read TGTGCCAGCAGCTTAGTCCTCCTCGGACCCGCTGGGGTTCAGTACTTC. Its translation: CASSLVLLGPAGVQYF.

This chain connects TRBV7-3 to TRBJ2-5, with D unresolved. Germline lookup yields CDR1 SGHTA and CDR2 FQGTGA. The germline V and J ends were trimmed by 5 bases and 5 bases, with 12 bases remaining between them. The length of the CDR3 is 13 residues. The CDR3 protein is CASSHGGAETQYF. The DNA of the CDR3 is TGTGCCAGCAGCCACGGTGGAGCGGAGACCCAGTACTTC.

This rearrangement joins TRBV5-1 to TRBJ2-5; D may be TRBD2 (7 bases). The CDR3 has 14 amino acids. Germline V CDR1 and CDR2: SGHRS, YFSETQ. V gave up 2 bases and J gave up 5 bases, with 13 bases separating them. The CDR3 nucleotides are TGCGCCAGCAGCTTTGCGGGGGCGAGGGAGACCCAGTACTTC. Its protein is CASSFAGARETQYF.

This sequence joins TRBV7-3 and TRBJ2-3; 11 positions agree with TRBD2. Germline V lookup: CDR1 SGHTA, CDR2 FQGTGA. V lost 5 bases and J lost 2; bases outside the gene matches: 6. CDR3 length: 16 amino acids. CDR3 region: CASSPSTSGATDTQYF. The CDR3 nucleotides read TGTGCCAGCAGCCCCTCGACTAGCGGGGCCACAGATACGCAGTATTTT.

V gene TRBV11-2 combines with J gene TRBJ2-5, with TRBD1 as a possible D gene (6 bases). The DNA end lines up better with TRBJ2-7; the J call may be wrong. Germline CDR1 reads SGHAT; CDR2 reads FQNNGV. The CDR3 has 14 residues. The DNA for the CDR3 is TGTGCCAGCAGCTTAGGGGAGAGGGGGACCGAGCAGTACTTC. Residues: CASSLGERGTEQYF.

CDR3 bases: TGCAGTGCCCCGACCACCGGACATACGTCTACCCTCCACTTT. This sequence encodes CSAPTTGHTSTLHF. The chain employs TRBV20-1 and TRBJ1-6; perhaps TRBD1 as D (5 bases). The V end was cut by 6 bases, the J end by 14 bases, with 23 bases between. CDR1 DFQATT and CDR2 SNEGSKA come from the germline V gene (reference sequence). The CDR3 loop spans 14 amino acids.

This clonotype has a handful of counts. The chain uses TRBV12-5 and TRBJ2-7; D assignment may be TRBD1 or TRBD2 (6 bases each). Trimming cost V 6 bases and J 7 bases, with 22 bases left between them. The CDR3 has 15 residues. Per germline, CDR1 LGHNT and CDR2 FRNRAP. Here the CDR3 reads CASGMERWGDNEQYF. CDR3 bases: TGTGCTAGTGGAATGGAGAGGTGGGGGGACAATGAGCAGTACTTC.

This clonotype was recorded only once. The V call is TRBV4-1, the J call TRBJ1-2; 7 bases line up with TRBD1. The germline V gene encodes CDR1 MGHRA and CDR2 YSYEKL. The CDR3 is 16 residues long. V gave up 2 bases and J gave up 6 bases; unmatched junction bases: 12. In DNA, the CDR3 is TGCGCCAGCAGCCAACCACGAACAGGGGTTCGAGATGGCTACACCTTC. This translates into CASSQPRTGVRDGYTF.

This sequence joins TRBV7-9 and TRBJ2-7, with a weak D call TRBD2 (6 bases). The CDR3 has 16 amino acids. From germline, CDR1 is SEHNR and CDR2 FQNEAQ (reference sequence). Trimming stripped 3 bases from V and 4 bases from J, with 19 bases between. Here the CDR3 DNA reads TGTGCCAGCAGCTTCGGATTGGGAGGCCCCGTGTACGAGCAGTACTTC. This encodes CASSFGLGGPVYEQYF.

The rearrangement links TRBV6-2 or TRBV6-3 to TRBJ2-7; D remains unclear. This CDR3 spans 14 amino acids. V was clipped by 5 bases and J by 2 bases, with 13 bases between them. Germline V CDR1 and CDR2: MNHEY, SVGEGT. CDR3 DNA sequence: TGTGCCAGCAGTATTAGACGTGTCCCCTACGAGCAGTACTTC. Its protein is CASSIRRVPYEQYF.

The chain recombines TRBV7-2 with TRBJ1-2, with a possible D match to TRBD1 (6 bases). From germline, CDR1 is SGHTA and CDR2 FQGNSA. The CDR3 extends over 15 amino acids. V lost 4 bases to trimming and J lost 4 bases, with 16 bases between them. The CDR3 coding sequence is TGTGCCAGCAGCTCAGAACCAGGGGCTGGCTATGGCTACACCTTC. It is translated as CASSSEPGAGYGYTF.

This clonotype was observed a handful of times. The genes are TRBV24-1 and TRBJ2-1; 9 positions match TRBD2. Germline V gives CDR1 KGHDR, CDR2 SFDVKD. CDR3 size: 14 residues. After removal of 9 bases from V and 4 bases from J, the junction contained 6 bases not matched to a gene. The CDR3: CATGLAGVYNEQFF. The CDR3 bases are TGTGCCACCGGGTTAGCGGGGGTGTACAATGAGCAGTTCTTC.

This chain connects TRBV27 to TRBJ2-7, with D possibly being TRBD2 (6 bases). The CDR3 totals 16 residues. The V end lost 5 bases, the J end lost 12 bases, and 29 bases lay between the germline ends. Looked up from germline, CDR1 is MNHEY and CDR2 is SMNVEV (reference sequence). For the CDR3, the DNA is TGTGCCAGCAGTCCACGCGTGGGACTCAAAATACCGCTCAGGTACTTC. This gives the protein CASSPRVGLKIPLRYF.

This rearrangement joins TRBV20-1 to TRBJ2-1; TRBD2 agrees at 8 bases. Germline V lookup: CDR1 DFQATT, CDR2 SNEGSKA (reference sequence). This CDR3 is 15 amino acids long. The V and J ends lost 2 bases and 6 bases, in that order; junction bases with no gene match: 9. The CDR3 sequence: CSARTGTRTVNEQFF. DNA for the CDR3: TGCAGTGCTAGAACCGGGACTAGAACCGTCAATGAGCAGTTCTTC.

The chain uses TRBV30 and TRBJ2-5; the match to TRBD1 covers 9 bases. The J call may not be correct, given that the DNA end is closer to TRBJ2-7. This CDR3 is built from 13 residues. Germline-derived CDR1 and CDR2 are GTSNPN and SVGIG (reference sequence). The CDR3 DNA sequence: TGTGCCTGGAGGGGCGGACAGGGGTACGAGCAGTACTTC. Its protein product is CAWRGGQGYEQYF.

Concerning this clonotype: Germline is not matched at one junction end, which may reflect a read error. The chain recombines TRBV7-2 with TRBJ2-3; the D is unclear. Germline V gene data show CDR1 as SGHTA and CDR2 as FQGNSA. The CDR3 loop spans 13 amino acids. DNA of the CDR3: TGTGCCGGCAGCTCGACACCAATAGATACGCAGTATTTT. The encoded protein is CAGSSTPIDTQYF.

The J gene is TRBJ2-1, the V gene TRBV6-5; unclear D gene. The V and J ends lost 5 bases and 9 bases respectively, with 17 bases between them. Germline-derived CDR1 and CDR2 are MNHEY and SVGAGI. This CDR3 has 14 residues. The CDR3 protein is CASSTIGIRGEQFF. CDR3 coding DNA: TGTGCCAGCAGTACTATCGGTATAAGAGGTGAGCAGTTCTTC.

The chain couples TRBV7-2 to TRBJ2-7, with TRBD2 identical over 15 bases. The J call is uncertain, as TRBJ2-5 better fits the DNA end. Germline values: CDR1 SGHTA, CDR2 FQGNSA. The CDR3 is 23 amino acids. In DNA, the CDR3 is TGTGCCAGCAGCTTAGCTTTTCCCCTAGTTTGGACTAGCGGGGGGGCCCTCCAAGAGACCCAGTACTTC. It translates to CASSLAFPLVWTSGGALQETQYF.

This clonotype was detected only once. This clone may be a read error of a much larger clone one base away. The chain couples TRBV4-3 to TRBJ2-3; no clear D. V lost 0 bases and J lost 5, with 6 bases in between. Germline CDR1 LGHNA, CDR2 YSLEER. The CDR3 covers 13 residues. Written as DNA, the CDR3 is TGCGCCAGCAGCCAAGATCCGAGAGATACGCAGTATTTT. Its protein is CASSQDPRDTQYF.

V gene TRBV20-1 combines with J gene TRBJ2-3; 9 bases are a match to TRBD2. The trim removed 0 bases at V and 0 bases at J, leaving 10 bases unmatched. The CDR3 contains 18 residues. Germline-derived CDR1 and CDR2 are DFQATT and SNEGSKA (reference sequence). This chain's CDR3 is CSARDLSSGGLSTDTQYF. The CDR3 nucleotides read TGCAGTGCTAGAGATTTAAGTAGCGGGGGCCTAAGCACAGATACGCAGTATTTT.

The V gene is TRBV7-2, the J gene TRBJ1-2; D may be TRBD1 (5 bases). Trimming pared 2 bases from V and 6 bases from J, leaving 25 bases between. CDR1 SGHTA and CDR2 FQGNSA come from the germline V gene. This CDR3 has 18 amino acids. CDR3 DNA: TGTGCCAGCAGCTTACTTGTAAGGGGTAGGCAGGTTAAGGATGGCTACACCTTC. Encoded protein: CASSLLVRGRQVKDGYTF.